These 3 T cell receptor beta chains were all obtained from the same sample, sequenced in a study of blood T cell repertoires in COVID-19 (TCRdb year 2020). Libraries were made using the immunoSEQ multiplex PCR assay. What TCRdb holds here is the immuneACCESS table cut down to in-frame rearrangements. Part of the clones is not present; checked against another copy, under half of the missing clones reflect an unresolved V gene, and the others are unexplained. Present in this sample are about 470,000 clones, around 90% of which were seen just once. The top ten constitute around 0.64% of the sample. Sequences were obtained from PBMCs or T cells enriched from blood (not recorded which). The receptors stem from a woman between 18 and 29 years old who had recovered from COVID-19.

The chain has TRBV28 and TRBJ2-7, with D tentatively TRBD2 (7 bases). Trimming stripped 5 bases from V and 2 bases from J, with 16 bases between. The CDR3 consists of 15 residues. In germline, CDR1 is MDHEN, CDR2 SYDVKM. Here the CDR3 DNA reads TGTGCCAGCAGTCGGGGGGACACCATTACCTACGAGCAGTACTTC. Encoded protein: CASSRGDTITYEQYF. Supplemented by reference TRBV28 and TRBJ2-7, the full variable domain reads DVKVTQSSRYLVKRTGEKVFLECVQDMDHENMFWYRQDPGLGLRLIYFSYDVKMKEKGDIPEGYSVSREKKERFSLILESASTNQTSMYLCASSRGDTITYEQYFGPGTRLTVT.

The chain is built from TRBV28 and TRBJ1-4; no definite D call. Looked up from germline, CDR1 is MDHEN and CDR2 is SYDVKM. The CDR3 runs to 16 residues. The ends were cut back, 7 bases at V and 0 bases at J, with 15 bases in the middle. The CDR3 nucleotides are TGTGCCAGCAAGGAGGAGGGATCGGCAACTAATGAAAAACTGTTTTTT. This encodes CASKEEGSATNEKLFF. Variable domain in full (rest from reference TRBV28 and TRBJ1-4): DVKVTQSSRYLVKRTGEKVFLECVQDMDHENMFWYRQDPGLGLRLIYFSYDVKMKEKGDIPEGYSVSREKKERFSLILESASTNQTSMYLCASKEEGSATNEKLFFGSGTQLSVL.

The rearrangement joins TRBV9 to TRBJ2-5; 8 bases align to TRBD2. The germline V gene has CDR1 SGDLS and CDR2 YYNGEE. Trimming at V came to 4 bases and at J to 8 bases, leaving 16 bases not matched to a gene. The CDR3 contains 16 residues. The CDR3 sequence: CASSRHDSGDLGTQYF. The CDR3 coding sequence is TGTGCCAGCAGCCGTCATGATAGCGGGGACCTGGGAACCCAGTACTTC. The entire variable domain, with the rest obtained from reference TRBV9 and TRBJ2-5, is as follows: DSGVTQTPKHLITATGQRVTLRCSPRSGDLSVYWYQQSLDQGLQFLIQYYNGEERAKGNILERFSAQQFPDLHSELNLSSLELGDSALYFCASSRHDSGDLGTQYFGPGTRLLVL.